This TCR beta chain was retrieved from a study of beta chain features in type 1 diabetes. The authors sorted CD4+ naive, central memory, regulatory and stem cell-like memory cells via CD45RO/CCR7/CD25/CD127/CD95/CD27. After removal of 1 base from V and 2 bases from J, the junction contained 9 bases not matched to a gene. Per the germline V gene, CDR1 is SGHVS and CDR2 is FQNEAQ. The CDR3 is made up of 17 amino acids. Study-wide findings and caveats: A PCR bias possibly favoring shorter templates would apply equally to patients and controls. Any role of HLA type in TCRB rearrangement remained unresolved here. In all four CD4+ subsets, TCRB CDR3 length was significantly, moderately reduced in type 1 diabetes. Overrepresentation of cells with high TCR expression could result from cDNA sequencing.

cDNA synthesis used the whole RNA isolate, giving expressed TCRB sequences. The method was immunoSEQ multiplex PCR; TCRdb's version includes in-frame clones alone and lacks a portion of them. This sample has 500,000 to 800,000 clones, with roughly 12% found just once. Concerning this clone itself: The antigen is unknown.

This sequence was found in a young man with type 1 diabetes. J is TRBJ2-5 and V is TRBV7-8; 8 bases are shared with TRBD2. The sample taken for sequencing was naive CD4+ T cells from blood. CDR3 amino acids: CASSLGVLAGLQETQYF. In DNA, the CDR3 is TGTGCCAGCAGCTTAGGGGTTCTAGCGGGTCTTCAAGAGACCCAGTACTTC.